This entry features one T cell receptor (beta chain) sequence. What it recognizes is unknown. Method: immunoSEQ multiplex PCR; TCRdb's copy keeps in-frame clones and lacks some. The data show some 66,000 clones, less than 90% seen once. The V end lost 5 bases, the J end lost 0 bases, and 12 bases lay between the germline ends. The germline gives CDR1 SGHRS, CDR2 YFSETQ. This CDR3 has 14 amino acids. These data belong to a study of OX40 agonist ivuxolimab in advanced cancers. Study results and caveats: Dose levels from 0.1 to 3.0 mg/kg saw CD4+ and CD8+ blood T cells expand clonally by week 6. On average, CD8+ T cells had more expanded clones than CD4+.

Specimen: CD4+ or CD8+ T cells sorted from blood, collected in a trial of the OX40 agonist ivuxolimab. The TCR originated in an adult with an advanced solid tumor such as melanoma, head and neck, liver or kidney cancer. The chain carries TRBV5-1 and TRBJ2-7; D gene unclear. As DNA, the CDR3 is TGCGCCAGCAGGGTCGTTTGGGCCTCCTACGAGCAGTACTTC. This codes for CASRVVWASYEQYF. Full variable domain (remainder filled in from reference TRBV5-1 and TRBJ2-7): KAGVTQTPRYLIKTRGQQVTLSCSPISGHRSVSWYQQTPGQGLQFLFEYFSETQRNKGNFPGRFSGRQFSNSRSEMNVSTLELGDSALYLCASRVVWASYEQYFGPGTRLTVT.